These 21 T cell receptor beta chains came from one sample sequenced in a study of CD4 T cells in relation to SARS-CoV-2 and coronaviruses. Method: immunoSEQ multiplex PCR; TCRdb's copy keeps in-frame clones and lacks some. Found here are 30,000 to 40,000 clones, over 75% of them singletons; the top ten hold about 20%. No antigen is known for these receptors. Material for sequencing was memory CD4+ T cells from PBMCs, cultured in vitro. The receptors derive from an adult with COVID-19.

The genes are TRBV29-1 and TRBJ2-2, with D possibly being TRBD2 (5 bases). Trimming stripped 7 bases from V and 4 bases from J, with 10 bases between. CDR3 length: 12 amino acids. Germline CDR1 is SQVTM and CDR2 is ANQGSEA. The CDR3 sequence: CSGVRGTGELFF. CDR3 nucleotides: TGCAGCGGGGTTCGGGGCACCGGGGAGCTGTTTTTT.

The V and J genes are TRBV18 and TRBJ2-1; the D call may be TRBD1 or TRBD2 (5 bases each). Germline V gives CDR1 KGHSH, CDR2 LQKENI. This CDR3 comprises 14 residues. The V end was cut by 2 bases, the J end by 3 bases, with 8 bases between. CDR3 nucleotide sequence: TGTGCCAGCTCACCAGGGGACCACTACAATGAGCAGTTCTTC. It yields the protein CASSPGDHYNEQFF.

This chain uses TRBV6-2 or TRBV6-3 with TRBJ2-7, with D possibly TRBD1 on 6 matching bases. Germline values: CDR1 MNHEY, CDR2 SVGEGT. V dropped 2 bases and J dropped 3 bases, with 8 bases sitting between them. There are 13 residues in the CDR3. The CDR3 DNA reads TGTGCCAGCAGTTACCGGGACAACTACGAGCAGTACTTC. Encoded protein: CASSYRDNYEQYF.

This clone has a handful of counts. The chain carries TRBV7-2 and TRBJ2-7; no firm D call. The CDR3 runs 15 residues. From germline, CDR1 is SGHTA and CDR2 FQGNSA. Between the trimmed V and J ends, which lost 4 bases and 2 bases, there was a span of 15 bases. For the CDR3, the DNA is TGTGCCAGCAGCTGGGTAATCCAAGATACCTACGAGCAGTACTTC. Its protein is CASSWVIQDTYEQYF.

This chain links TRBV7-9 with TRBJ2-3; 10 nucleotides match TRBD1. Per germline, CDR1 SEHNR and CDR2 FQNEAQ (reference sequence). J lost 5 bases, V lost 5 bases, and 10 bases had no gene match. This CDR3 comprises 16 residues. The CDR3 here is CASSPWGTGAGDTQYF. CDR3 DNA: TGTGCCAGCAGCCCATGGGGGACAGGGGCGGGAGATACGCAGTATTTT.

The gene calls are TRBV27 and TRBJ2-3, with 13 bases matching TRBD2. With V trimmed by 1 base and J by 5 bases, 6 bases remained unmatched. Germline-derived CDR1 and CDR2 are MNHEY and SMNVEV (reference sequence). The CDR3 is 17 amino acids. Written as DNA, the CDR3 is TGTGCCAGCAGTTTATTGGGACTAGCGGGAAATGAAGATACGCAGTATTTT. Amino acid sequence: CASSLLGLAGNEDTQYF.

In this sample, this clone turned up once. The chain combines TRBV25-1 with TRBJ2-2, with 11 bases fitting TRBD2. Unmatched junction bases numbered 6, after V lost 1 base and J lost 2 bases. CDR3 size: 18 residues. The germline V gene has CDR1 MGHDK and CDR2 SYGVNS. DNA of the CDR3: TGTGCCAGCAGTGAATGGGGGGGGACTAGCGGAAACACCGGGGAGCTGTTTTTT. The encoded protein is CASSEWGGTSGNTGELFF.

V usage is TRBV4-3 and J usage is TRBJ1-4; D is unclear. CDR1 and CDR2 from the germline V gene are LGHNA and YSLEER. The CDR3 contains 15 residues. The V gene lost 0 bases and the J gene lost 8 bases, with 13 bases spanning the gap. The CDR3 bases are TGCGCCAGCAGCCAAGATGAAACGTGGGTCGAAAAACTGTTTTTT. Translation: CASSQDETWVEKLFF.

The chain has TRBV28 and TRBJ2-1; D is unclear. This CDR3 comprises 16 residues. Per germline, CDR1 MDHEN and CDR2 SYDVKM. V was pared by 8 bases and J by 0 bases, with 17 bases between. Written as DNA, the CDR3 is TGTGCCAGCCCCCCTTCCGGATTGACCTCCTACAATGAGCAGTTCTTC. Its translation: CASPPSGLTSYNEQFF.

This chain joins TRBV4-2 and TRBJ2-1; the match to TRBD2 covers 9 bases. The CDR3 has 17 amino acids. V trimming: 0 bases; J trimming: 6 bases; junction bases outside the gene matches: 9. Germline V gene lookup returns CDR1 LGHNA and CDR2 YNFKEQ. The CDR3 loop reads CASSQENLAGNLNEQFF. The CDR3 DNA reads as TGTGCCAGCAGCCAAGAAAATCTAGCGGGAAACCTCAATGAGCAGTTCTTC.

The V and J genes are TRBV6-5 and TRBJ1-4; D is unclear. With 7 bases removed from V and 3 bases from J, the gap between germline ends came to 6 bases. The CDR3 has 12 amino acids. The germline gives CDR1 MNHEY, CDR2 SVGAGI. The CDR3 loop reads CASKYANEKLFF. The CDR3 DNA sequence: TGTGCCAGCAAGTACGCTAATGAAAAACTGTTTTTT.

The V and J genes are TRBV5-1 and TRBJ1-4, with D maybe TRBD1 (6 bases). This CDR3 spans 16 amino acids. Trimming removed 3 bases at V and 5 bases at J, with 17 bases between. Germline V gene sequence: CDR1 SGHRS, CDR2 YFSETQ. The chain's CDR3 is CASSSGSTGINEKLFF. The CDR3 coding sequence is TGCGCCAGCAGCTCAGGATCGACAGGAATCAATGAAAAACTGTTTTTT.

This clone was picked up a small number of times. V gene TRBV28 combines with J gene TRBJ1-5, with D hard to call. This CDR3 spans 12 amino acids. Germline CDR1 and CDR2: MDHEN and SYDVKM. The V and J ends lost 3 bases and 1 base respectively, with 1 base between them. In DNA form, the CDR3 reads TGTGCCAGCAGTTTCAGCAATCAGCCCCAGCATTTT. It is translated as CASSFSNQPQHF.

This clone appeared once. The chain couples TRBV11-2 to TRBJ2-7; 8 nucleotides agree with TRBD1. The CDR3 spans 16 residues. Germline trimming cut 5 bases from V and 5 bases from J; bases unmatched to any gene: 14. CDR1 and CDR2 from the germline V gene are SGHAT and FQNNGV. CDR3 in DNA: TGTGCCAGCAGCGATCCCCGGACAGGGAGTAGCAACGAGCAGTACTTC. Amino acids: CASSDPRTGSSNEQYF.

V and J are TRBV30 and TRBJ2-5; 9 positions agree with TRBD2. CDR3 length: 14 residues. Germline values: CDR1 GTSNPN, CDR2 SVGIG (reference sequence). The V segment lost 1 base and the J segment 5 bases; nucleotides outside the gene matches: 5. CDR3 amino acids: CAWSAAGGGETQYF. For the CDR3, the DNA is TGTGCCTGGAGTGCGGCGGGAGGGGGGGAGACCCAGTACTTC.

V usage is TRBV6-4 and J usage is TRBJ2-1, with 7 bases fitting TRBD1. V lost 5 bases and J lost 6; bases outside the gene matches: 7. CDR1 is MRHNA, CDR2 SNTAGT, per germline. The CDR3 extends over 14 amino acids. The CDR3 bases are TGTGCCAGCAGTTTAAACAGGGGAGTCAATGAGCAGTTCTTC. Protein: CASSLNRGVNEQFF.

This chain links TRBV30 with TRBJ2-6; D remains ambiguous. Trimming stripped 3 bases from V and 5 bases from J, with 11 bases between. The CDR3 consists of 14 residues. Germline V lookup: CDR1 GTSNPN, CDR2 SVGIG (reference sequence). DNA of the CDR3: TGTGCCTGGAGGCAGATGTTACGGGCCAACGTCCTGACTTTC. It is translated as CAWRQMLRANVLTF.

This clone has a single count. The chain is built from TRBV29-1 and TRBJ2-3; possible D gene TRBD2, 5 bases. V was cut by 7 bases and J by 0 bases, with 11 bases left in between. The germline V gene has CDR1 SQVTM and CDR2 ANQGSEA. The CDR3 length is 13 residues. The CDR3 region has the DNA TGCAGCGCAATCGGACTTAGCACAGATACGCAGTATTTT. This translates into CSAIGLSTDTQYF.

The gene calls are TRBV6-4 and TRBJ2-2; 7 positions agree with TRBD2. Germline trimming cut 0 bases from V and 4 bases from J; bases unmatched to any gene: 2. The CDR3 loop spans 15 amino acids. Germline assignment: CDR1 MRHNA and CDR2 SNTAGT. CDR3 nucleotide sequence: TGTGCCAGCAGTGACTCGAGGGAGGGCACCGGGGAGCTGTTTTTT. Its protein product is CASSDSREGTGELFF.

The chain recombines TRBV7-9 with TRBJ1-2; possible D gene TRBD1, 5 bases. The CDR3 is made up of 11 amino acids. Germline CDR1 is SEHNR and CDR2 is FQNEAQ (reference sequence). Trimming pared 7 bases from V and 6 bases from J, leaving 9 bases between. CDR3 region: CASTGLDGYTF. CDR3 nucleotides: TGTGCCAGCACAGGGCTAGATGGCTACACCTTC.

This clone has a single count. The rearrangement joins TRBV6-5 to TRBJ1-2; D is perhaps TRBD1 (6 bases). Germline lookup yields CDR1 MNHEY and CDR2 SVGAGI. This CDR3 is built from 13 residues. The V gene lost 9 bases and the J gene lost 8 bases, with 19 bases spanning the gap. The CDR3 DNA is TGTGCCAGTGGAAGAGGGGGGCACGGAGGCTACACCTTC. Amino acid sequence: CASGRGGHGGYTF.